This T cell receptor (beta chain) derives from a study of blood T cell repertoires in COVID-19. Categorization into cohorts depended on clinical history that participants reported. Resolution of symptoms, clearance, or two negative PCRs was present in recovered Cohort 3 donors. The ends were cut back, 3 bases at V and 5 bases at J, with 10 bases in the middle. The length of the CDR3 is 14 residues. Germline V gene data show CDR1 as KGHDR and CDR2 as SFDVKD. The table came from immunoSEQ multiplex PCR; TCRdb's copy has only in-frame clones and leaves some out. The sample has 350,000 to 450,000 clones; approximately 89% are singletons.

Sequenced: PBMCs or T cells enriched from blood (not recorded which). The sequence derives from a woman younger than 45 who had recovered from COVID-19. This chain uses TRBV24-1 with TRBJ1-5; D possibly corresponds to TRBD1 (5 bases). Here the CDR3 DNA reads TGTGCCACCAGTGATAGCGGGACCGATCAGCCCCAGCATTTT. Protein: CATSDSGTDQPQHF.